The T cell receptor beta chain described here comes from a study of T cell repertoires in aging, cancer and after chemotherapy. Whole-study context: Donor ages fell into six groups from 30 or younger up to 70 or older.

Peripheral blood genomic DNA, not sorted cells or RNA, was the template. A mixed TRB-A/B primer pool amplified rearranged TRB by multiplex touch-down PCR. TCRdb passed the multiplex PCR reads through MiXCR, listing each CDR3 protein once. In the table there are some 8,000 distinct CDR3 sequences, around 30% of which are singletons. This CDR3 has 13 amino acids. The V end was cut by 3 bases, the J end by 5 bases, with 8 bases between. The rearrangement links TRBV12-3 or TRBV12-4 to TRBJ1-5; unclear D gene. The sequence was obtained from a human donor in good health. The material sequenced was blood. The CDR3 DNA follows: TGTGCCAGCAGTTTTTCTCTGGATCAGCCCCAGCATTTT. It encodes CASSFSLDQPQHF.